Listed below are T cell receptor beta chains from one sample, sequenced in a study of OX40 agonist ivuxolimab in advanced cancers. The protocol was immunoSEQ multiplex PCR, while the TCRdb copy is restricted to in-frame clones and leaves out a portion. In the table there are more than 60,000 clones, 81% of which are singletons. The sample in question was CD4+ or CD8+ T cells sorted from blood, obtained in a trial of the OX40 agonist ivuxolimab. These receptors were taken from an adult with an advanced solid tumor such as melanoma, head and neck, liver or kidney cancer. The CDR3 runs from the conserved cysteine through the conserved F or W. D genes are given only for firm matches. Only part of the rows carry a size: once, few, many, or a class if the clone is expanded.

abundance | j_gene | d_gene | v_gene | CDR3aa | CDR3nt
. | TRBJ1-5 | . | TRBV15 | CATQQGRVGQPQHF | TGTGCCACCCAACAGGGAAGGGTCGGTCAGCCCCAGCATTTT
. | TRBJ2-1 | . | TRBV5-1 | CASSLGLRSLFF | TGCGCCAGCAGCTTGGGGCTACGTTCTCTGTTCTTC
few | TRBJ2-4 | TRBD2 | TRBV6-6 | CASDGGTSVAKNIQYF | TGTGCCAGCGATGGGGGGACTAGCGTGGCCAAAAACATTCAGTACTTC
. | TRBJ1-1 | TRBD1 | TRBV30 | CAWTRAGGAYDTEAFF | TGTGCCTGGACCCGGGCAGGGGGCGCGTATGACACTGAAGCTTTCTTT
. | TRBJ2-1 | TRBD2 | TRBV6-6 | CASSYGTSGHNEQFF | TGTGCCAGCAGTTACGGGACTAGCGGACACAATGAGCAGTTCTTC
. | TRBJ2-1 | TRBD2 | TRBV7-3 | CASSRTSGRVNEQFF | TGTGCCAGCAGTAGGACTAGCGGGAGGGTCAATGAGCAGTTCTTC
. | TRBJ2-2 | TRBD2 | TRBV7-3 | CASSRLALSGELFF | TGTGCCAGCAGCAGACTAGCCCTCTCCGGGGAGCTGTTTTTT
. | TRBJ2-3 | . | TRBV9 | CASSVAPATHTDTQYF | TGTGCCAGCAGCGTAGCTCCTGCCACCCACACAGATACGCAGTATTTT
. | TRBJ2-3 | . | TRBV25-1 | CASSGPGAPDTQYF | TGTGCCAGCAGTGGGCCCGGGGCCCCAGATACGCAGTATTTT
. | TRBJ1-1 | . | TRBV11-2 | CASSPREDAEAFF | TGTGCCAGCAGCCCACGGGAGGACGCTGAAGCTTTCTTT